The 31 T cell receptor beta chains listed next were all sequenced from one sample in a study of blood T cell repertoires in COVID-19. Profiled with immunoSEQ multiplex PCR; TCRdb holds only in-frame clones, not every one. The data contain roughly 260,000 clones, about 91% of them singletons. Sequenced material: peripheral blood. These receptors all stem from a person aged 18-29 years with COVID-19, enrolled during active disease.

In nucleotides, the CDR3 is TGTGCCAGCAGCCCCGGACAGGAGCAGTTCTTC. Protein: CASSPGQEQFF. The genes are TRBV7-9 and TRBJ2-1; perhaps TRBD1 as D (6 bases). CDR1 SEHNR and CDR2 FQNEAQ come from the germline V gene (reference sequence). The CDR3 extends over 11 amino acids. The V and J ends lost 5 bases and 10 bases respectively, with 9 bases between them.

V gene TRBV5-1 combines with J gene TRBJ2-3; tentative D call: TRBD2 (5 bases). Germline lookup yields CDR1 SGHRS and CDR2 YFSETQ. Trimming removed 6 bases at V and 4 bases at J, with 6 bases between. This CDR3 spans 11 amino acids. CDR3 in amino acids: CASMRADTQYF. CDR3 bases: TGCGCCAGCATGCGGGCAGATACGCAGTATTTT.

This chain links TRBV5-4 with TRBJ1-6; D is unresolved. The CDR3 is 15 amino acids. Germline assignment: CDR1 SGHNT and CDR2 YYREEE (reference sequence). With 2 bases removed from V and 7 bases from J, the gap between germline ends came to 13 bases. The CDR3 loop reads CASSLSGSGNSPLHF. In nucleotides, the CDR3 is TGTGCCAGCAGCTTAAGCGGTTCGGGGAATTCACCCCTCCACTTT.

This sequence joins TRBV13 and TRBJ2-1; 10 bases align to TRBD2. Germline V gives CDR1 PRHDT, CDR2 FYEKMQ (reference sequence). The CDR3 covers 15 residues. V trimming: 5 bases; J trimming: 5 bases; junction bases outside the gene matches: 6. CDR3 in amino acids: CASSNGLAVDNEQFF. CDR3 nucleotides: TGTGCCAGCAGCAACGGACTAGCGGTCGACAATGAGCAGTTCTTC.

This CDR3 reads CASSLGVGLAGGWETQYF. The DNA for the CDR3 is TGTGCCAGCAGCTTAGGGGTGGGACTAGCGGGAGGCTGGGAGACCCAGTACTTC. The chain couples TRBV11-2 to TRBJ2-5, with 15 nucleotides matching TRBD2. Germline V gene data show CDR1 as SGHAT and CDR2 as FQNNGV. J gave up 5 bases and V 1 base, and 8 bases lay outside the gene matches. The CDR3 is 18 amino acids.

The V call is TRBV5-1, the J call TRBJ1-5; D gene uncertain. CDR1 is SGHRS, CDR2 YFSETQ, per germline. CDR3 length equals 15 residues. V was cut by 0 bases and J by 7 bases, with 14 bases left in between. CDR3 loop: CASSLGGFEDQPQHF. The CDR3 coding sequence is TGCGCCAGCAGCTTGGGAGGGTTTGAGGACCAGCCCCAGCATTTT.

The chain joins TRBV2 to TRBJ2-7; a weak D match, TRBD1 (6 bases). CDR1 is SNHLY and CDR2 is FYNNEI in the germline V gene. Deletions cut 4 bases from V and 4 bases from J, with 11 bases between. The CDR3 runs 13 residues. The CDR3 DNA follows: TGTGCCAGCAGTGGAGGTCAGGGGTACGAGCAGTACTTC. It codes for CASSGGQGYEQYF.

The chain recombines TRBV13 with TRBJ2-3, with a weak D call TRBD1 (6 bases). Germline V gene sequence: CDR1 PRHDT, CDR2 FYEKMQ (reference sequence). V was cut by 2 bases and J by 1 base, with 10 bases left in between. The CDR3 covers 15 residues. The CDR3 here is CASSLRHRGTDTQYF. Here the CDR3 DNA reads TGTGCCAGCAGCTTACGGCACAGGGGCACAGATACGCAGTATTTT.

This chain uses TRBV11-3 with TRBJ2-1; 7 bases align to TRBD2. The CDR3 loop spans 13 amino acids. Germline CDR1 and CDR2: SGHNT and YENEEA. The V segment lost 1 base and the J segment 6 bases; nucleotides outside the gene matches: 0. The CDR3 nucleotides are TGTGCCAGCAGCTTAGCGGGGGGCAATGAGCAGTTCTTC. The encoded protein is CASSLAGGNEQFF.

This clone was counted a few times. V is TRBV6-5 and J is TRBJ1-4; TRBD1 matches 10 bases. Per the germline V gene, CDR1 is MNHEY and CDR2 is SVGAGI. Trimming removed 5 bases from V and 8 bases from J; junction bases left unmatched: 5. This CDR3 is 14 amino acids long. The CDR3: CASSNRDRGEKLFF. CDR3 bases: TGTGCCAGCAGTAATCGGGACAGGGGAGAAAAACTGTTTTTT.

The chain recombines TRBV24-1 with TRBJ2-1, with TRBD1 identical over 7 bases. CDR3 length: 13 amino acids. V trimming: 6 bases; J trimming: 4 bases; junction bases outside the gene matches: 2. Germline CDR1 KGHDR, CDR2 SFDVKD. The CDR3 region has the DNA TGTGCCACCAGTCCGGGACAGTACAATGAGCAGTTCTTC. Its translation: CATSPGQYNEQFF.

This clone is a singleton in its sample. The chain has TRBV5-5 and TRBJ2-7; the D gene is possibly TRBD2 (6 bases). This CDR3 spans 14 amino acids. V was shortened by 1 base and J by 3 bases, with 11 bases between the two germline ends. In germline, CDR1 is SGHKS, CDR2 YYEKEE (reference sequence). CDR3 protein: CASSLRRESYEQYF. The CDR3 DNA reads TGTGCCAGCAGCTTGCGGAGGGAGAGCTACGAGCAGTACTTC. The whole variable domain, remainder taken from reference TRBV5-5 and TRBJ2-7, is DAGVTQSPTHLIKTRGQQVTLRCSPISGHKSVSWYQQVLGQGPQFIFQYYEKEERGRGNFPDRFSARQFPNYSSELNVNALLLGDSALYLCASSLRRESYEQYFGPGTRLTVT.

The CDR3: CASSSGLAGELDTQYF. The CDR3 bases are TGTGCCAGCAGTTCCGGACTAGCGGGAGAGTTAGATACGCAGTATTTT. V and J are TRBV6-5 and TRBJ2-3; 13 nucleotides align to TRBD2. Germline trimming cut 4 bases from V and 5 bases from J; bases unmatched to any gene: 6. CDR1 and CDR2 (germline): MNHEY, SVGAGI. CDR3 length equals 16 residues.

The rearrangement joins TRBV3-1 (or the pseudogene TRBV3-2) to TRBJ2-1; perhaps TRBD2 as D (5 bases). CDR3 length: 12 residues. Germline values: CDR1 LGHDT, CDR2 YNNKEL (reference sequence). Trimming took off 1 base at V and 7 bases at J, with 5 bases between the two ends. The CDR3 nucleotides read TGTGCCAGCAGCCAAGGCGGGAATGAGCAGTTCTTC. It is translated as CASSQGGNEQFF.

V is TRBV13 and J is TRBJ2-2; 11 bases match TRBD1. CDR1 is PRHDT, CDR2 FYEKMQ, per germline (reference sequence). V lost 4 bases, J lost 7 bases, and 14 bases stayed unmatched. The CDR3 extends over 18 amino acids. This CDR3 is CASSSSNGQGAVNGELFF. The CDR3 DNA sequence: TGTGCCAGCAGCTCCTCCAACGGACAGGGGGCGGTCAACGGGGAGCTGTTTTTT.

The genes are TRBV2 and TRBJ1-2, with 8 bases that match TRBD1. Germline V gives CDR1 SNHLY, CDR2 FYNNEI. CDR3 size: 15 residues. Trimming cost V 6 bases and J 2 bases; bases outside gene matches: 8. CDR3 amino acids: CASSSGGGLNYGYTF. The CDR3 nucleotides are TGTGCCAGCAGCTCAGGGGGCGGATTGAACTATGGCTACACCTTC.

The V gene is TRBV12-5, the J gene TRBJ2-3; TRBD2 agrees at 9 bases. Trimming removed 2 bases from V and 4 bases from J; junction bases left unmatched: 10. This CDR3 has 17 amino acids. Germline CDR1 is LGHNT and CDR2 is FRNRAP. Here the CDR3 DNA reads TGTGCTAGTGGTTTGTACGGGTTTAAGCGGGAGGCAGATACGCAGTATTTT. Its translation: CASGLYGFKREADTQYF.

This clone was observed a single time. The J gene is TRBJ2-2, the V gene TRBV28; no definite D call. Germline values: CDR1 MDHEN, CDR2 SYDVKM. V was pared by 5 bases and J by 3 bases, with 4 bases between. The CDR3 sequence is 12 residues long. CDR3 nucleotide sequence: TGTGCCAGCAGTCGCGACACCGGGGAGCTGTTTTTT. As protein: CASSRDTGELFF. The full variable domain, with the rest looked up from reference TRBV28 and TRBJ2-2, is DVKVTQSSRYLVKRTGEKVFLECVQDMDHENMFWYRQDPGLGLRLIYFSYDVKMKEKGDIPEGYSVSREKKERFSLILESASTNQTSMYLCASSRDTGELFFGEGSRLTVL.

This chain uses TRBV7-2 with TRBJ2-3, with D unclear. This CDR3 has 13 amino acids. The germline CDR1 and CDR2 sequences are SGHTA and FQGNSA. Trimming left V 3 bases short and J 3 bases short, with 7 bases between. The CDR3 DNA is TGTGCCAGCAGCTTTCTCGGGACAGATACGCAGTATTTT. It codes for CASSFLGTDTQYF.

The chain recombines TRBV18 with TRBJ2-5; the D gene is possibly TRBD1 (5 bases). Per the germline V gene, CDR1 is KGHSH and CDR2 is LQKENI. This CDR3 has 15 residues. Trimming took off 3 bases at V and 5 bases at J, with 16 bases between the two ends. The CDR3 protein is CASSPRTTSGETQYF. CDR3 DNA sequence: TGTGCCAGCTCACCTAGGACCACCTCAGGGGAGACCCAGTACTTC.

This clone was seen once. The chain couples TRBV27 to TRBJ1-5, with 8 positions matching TRBD1. In germline, CDR1 is MNHEY, CDR2 SMNVEV (reference sequence). CDR3 length equals 14 residues. V shed 6 bases, J shed 5 bases, and the junction held 6 bases outside the gene matches. The CDR3 DNA reads TGTGCCAGCAGCCAGACAGGGGCCCATCAGCCCCAGCATTTT. This gives the protein CASSQTGAHQPQHF.

In DNA, the CDR3 is TGCGCCAGCAGCTCCGGGACTAGCGGGAGGGCCACAATTGAGCAGTTCTTC. Amino acids: CASSSGTSGRATIEQFF. V gene TRBV5-1 combines with J gene TRBJ2-1, with TRBD2 identical over 16 bases. Germline assignment: CDR1 SGHRS and CDR2 YFSETQ. This CDR3 spans 17 amino acids. The trim removed 3 bases at V and 9 bases at J, leaving 9 bases unmatched.

The chain recombines TRBV2 with TRBJ2-7; TRBD1 aligns across 8 bases. The CDR3 contains 17 residues. The J segment lost 3 bases and the V segment lost 1 base, leaving 11 bases of the junction unmatched. The germline V gene has CDR1 SNHLY and CDR2 FYNNEI. As DNA, the CDR3 is TGTGCCAGCAGTGAAGACCTCCCGGGACAGGTTCTCTACGAGCAGTACTTC. Residues: CASSEDLPGQVLYEQYF.

The CDR3 here is CASSLTSNTEAFF. Written as DNA, the CDR3 is TGTGCCAGCAGCTTAACATCTAACACTGAAGCTTTCTTT. The chain is built from TRBV7-3 and TRBJ1-1; D is ambiguous. CDR3 length: 13 residues. Germline CDR1 reads SGHTA; CDR2 reads FQGTGA. Trimming removed 0 bases at V and 2 bases at J, with 4 bases between.

J is TRBJ1-2 and V is TRBV29-1, with D possibly being TRBD1 (5 bases). Germline CDR1 SQVTM, CDR2 ANQGSEA. V was cut by 2 bases and J by 2 bases, with 9 bases left in between. The CDR3 totals 13 residues. This chain's CDR3 is CSVERGTNYGYTF. The CDR3 DNA follows: TGCAGCGTTGAAAGGGGAACCAACTATGGCTACACCTTC.

The chain recombines TRBV28 with TRBJ2-7; 7 bases line up with TRBD1. CDR3 length equals 14 residues. In germline, CDR1 is MDHEN, CDR2 SYDVKM. The ends lost 5 bases at V and 4 bases at J; junction bases unmatched: 8. The CDR3 DNA sequence: TGTGCCAGCAGTCGAGGACAGGTGGGATACGAGCAGTACTTC. Its protein is CASSRGQVGYEQYF.

This chain joins TRBV28 and TRBJ2-7; 7 nucleotides align to TRBD1. Trimming cost V 6 bases and J 4 bases; bases outside gene matches: 15. Germline V gene data show CDR1 as MDHEN and CDR2 as SYDVKM. CDR3 length equals 16 residues. CDR3 nucleotide sequence: TGTGCCAGCAGCCCTCGACAGGGCCAGCCGGGGTACGAGCAGTACTTC. This translates into CASSPRQGQPGYEQYF.

The genes are TRBV6-5 and TRBJ2-2; D may be TRBD2 (6 bases). The CDR3 consists of 14 residues. Trimming pared 2 bases from V and 5 bases from J, leaving 9 bases between. Germline CDR1 is MNHEY and CDR2 is SVGAGI. The CDR3 bases are TGTGCCAGCAGTTACGGGAGCGGGACCGGGGAGCTGTTTTTT. It specifies CASSYGSGTGELFF.

The V and J genes are TRBV10-3 and TRBJ2-5, with 7 positions matching TRBD1. In germline, CDR1 is ENHRY, CDR2 SYGVKD. V trimming: 5 bases; J trimming: 2 bases; junction bases outside the gene matches: 5. The CDR3 contains 14 residues. CDR3 coding DNA: TGTGCCATCAGTCCGGGACAGAGTCAAGAGACCCAGTACTTC. This sequence encodes CAISPGQSQETQYF.

The J gene is TRBJ1-2, the V gene TRBV15; 7 bases are shared with TRBD1. V lost 5 bases, J lost 8 bases, and 8 bases stayed unmatched. This CDR3 is 13 amino acids long. The germline gives CDR1 LNHNV, CDR2 YYDKDF (reference sequence). CDR3 in DNA: TGTGCCACCAGCCAGGGGACAGCTCTCGGCTACACCTTC. It codes for CATSQGTALGYTF. Combining the CDR3 with reference TRBV15 and TRBJ1-2 gives the whole variable domain DAMVIQNPRYQVTQFGKPVTLSCSQTLNHNVMYWYQQKSSQAPKLLFHYYDKDFNNEADTPDNFQSRRPNTSFCFLDIRSPGLGDTAMYLCATSQGTALGYTFGSGTRLTVV.

The chain recombines TRBV15 with TRBJ1-3; 9 positions match TRBD1. The CDR3 spans 17 residues. The germline CDR1 and CDR2 sequences are LNHNV and YYDKDF (reference sequence). With 1 base clipped from V and 0 bases from J, the junction kept 4 bases outside the gene matches. Here the CDR3 reads CATSRGTGANSGNTIYF. Written as DNA, the CDR3 is TGTGCCACCAGCAGAGGGACAGGGGCGAACTCTGGAAACACCATATATTTT.